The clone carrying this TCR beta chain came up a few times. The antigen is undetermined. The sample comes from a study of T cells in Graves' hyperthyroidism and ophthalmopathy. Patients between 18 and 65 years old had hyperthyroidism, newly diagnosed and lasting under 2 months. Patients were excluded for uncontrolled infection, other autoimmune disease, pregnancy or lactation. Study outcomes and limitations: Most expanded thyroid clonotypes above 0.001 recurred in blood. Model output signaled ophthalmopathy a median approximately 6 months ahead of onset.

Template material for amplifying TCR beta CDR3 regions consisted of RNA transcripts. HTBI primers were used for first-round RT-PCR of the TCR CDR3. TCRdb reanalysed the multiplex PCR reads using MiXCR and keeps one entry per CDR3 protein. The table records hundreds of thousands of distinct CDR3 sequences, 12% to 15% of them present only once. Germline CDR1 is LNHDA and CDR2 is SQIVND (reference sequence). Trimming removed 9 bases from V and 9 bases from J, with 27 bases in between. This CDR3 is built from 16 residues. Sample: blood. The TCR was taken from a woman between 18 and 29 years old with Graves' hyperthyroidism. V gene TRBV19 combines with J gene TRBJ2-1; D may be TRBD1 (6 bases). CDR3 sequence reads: CASTLRGPLGAGEQFF. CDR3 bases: TGTGCCAGCACATTGCGAGGACCATTGGGGGCAGGTGAGCAGTTCTTC.